This T cell receptor (beta chain) came from a study of cytomegalovirus exposure and HLA in healthy donors. The PCR had 60 Vbeta and 13 Jbeta primers. Clones were read by immunoSEQ multiplex PCR, and TCRdb kept only the in-frame ones, dropping some. The sample records 100,000 to 150,000 clones, around four fifths being singletons. Sequences were obtained from PBMCs. The receptor's source is a boy aged 2-15 years in good health and CMV-seronegative.

The CDR3 region has the DNA TGCAGCGTTTATAACAGGGGAAAGACCCAGTACTTC. Translation: CSVYNRGKTQYF. The chain couples TRBV29-1 to TRBJ2-5; 7 positions agree with TRBD1. Unmatched junction bases numbered 6, after V lost 5 bases and J lost 6 bases. Germline V lookup: CDR1 SQVTM, CDR2 ANQGSEA. The CDR3 consists of 12 residues.